A single sample is the source of the 6 T cell receptor gamma chains below, sequenced in a study of γδ T cells in repeated Plasmodium falciparum infection. TCRdb re-analyzed the multiplex PCR reads via CATT. Altogether more than 12,000 gamma-chain clones are present, 1.6% being singletons, with the ten largest covering under 35%. Vgamma9/Vdelta2+ and Vdelta2-negative gammadelta T cells were flow-sorted from PBMC for bulk sequencing. The sequenced sample was gamma-delta T cells from blood. These TCRs come from a pool of human donors (malaria-infected and uninfected, not separated).

The sample holds many counts of this clone. The protein in TCRdb stems from a much larger clone and differs at residue 3 from this DNA's translation, likely a read error; here the protein is translated from the DNA. The chain recombines TRGV9 with TRGJ1 or TRGJ2. TCRdb lists no J gene, so it was determined here by aligning the DNA to germline. The CDR3 is 11 amino acids. Germline V lookup: CDR1 GITISATS, CDR2 ISYDGTV (reference sequence). The CDR3 DNA sequence: TGTGCCTCGTGGGAGACCCCGGGGAAACTCTTT. Translation gives CASWETPGKLF.

This clone was counted between two and nine times. TCRdb's listed protein matches a much larger clone and diverges from this DNA's translation at residue 5, likely through a read error; the protein shown comes from the DNA. The chain joins TRGV9 to TRGJ1 or TRGJ2. Germline matching of the DNA provided the J gene here, since TCRdb leaves it blank. The V gene end was trimmed by 5 bases and the J gene end by 10 bases; junction bases not matched to a gene: 8. Germline V gene lookup returns CDR1 GITISATS and CDR2 ISYDGTV (reference sequence). CDR3 length equals 11 residues. The CDR3 coding sequence is TGTGCCTTGTGGGGGGTTATGAAGAAACTCTTT. Translated, it gives CALWGVMKKLF.

A word on this clone: Since a far larger clone is one base different, this is likely a read error. Other DNA sequences from this sample encode an identical CDR3 as well. The chain links TRGV9 to TRGJ1 or TRGJ2. The J gene, absent from TCRdb, was called here by matching the DNA to germline. Germline-derived CDR1 and CDR2 are GITISATS and ISYDGTV (reference sequence). V dropped 3 bases and J dropped 4; count of bases not matched to a gene: 6. The CDR3 runs 13 residues. In DNA, the CDR3 is TGTGCCTTGTGGGAGTTTTCCTATTATAAGAAACTCTTT. Residues: CALWEFSYYKKLF.

This clone appeared a few times. TCRdb's entry gives the protein of a much larger clone, which mismatches this DNA's translation at residue 4, likely from a read error; the protein reported here is translated from the DNA. The V gene is TRGV9, the J gene TRGJP. The J gene, absent from TCRdb, was called here by matching the DNA to germline. The CDR3 is 20 amino acids. Germline CDR1 reads GITISATS; CDR2 reads ISYDGTV (reference sequence). The CDR3 coding sequence is TGTGCCTTGAGGGAGGTGGAGCAATGGGGCAAAAAGTTGGGCAAAAAAATCAAGGTATTT. Amino acid sequence: CALREVEQWGKKLGKKIKVF.

Of note for this clone: This likely traces to a read error, being one base from a far larger clone. Other DNA sequences in the same sample also yield this CDR3. The J gene is TRGJ1 or TRGJ2, the V gene TRGV4. Germline trimming cut 6 bases from V and 3 bases from J; bases unmatched to any gene: 8. The CDR3 length is 13 residues. Germline V gene sequence: CDR1 EGSTGY, CDR2 YDSYTSSV. The CDR3: CATWPQAYYKKLF. The CDR3 DNA reads as TGTGCCACCTGGCCACAAGCTTATTATAAGAAACTCTTT.

This clone was counted only a few times. The protein held in TCRdb is that of a much larger clone and does not match this DNA's translation at residue 5, likely because of a read error; the protein shown is translated from the DNA. The chain links TRGV5 to TRGJ1 or TRGJ2. Germline matching of the DNA provided the J gene here, since TCRdb leaves it blank. The CDR3 consists of 13 residues. Per germline, CDR1 VINAFY and CDR2 YDVSNSKD. This chain's CDR3 is CATWNRPCYKKLF. Here the CDR3 DNA reads TGTGCCACCTGGAACAGGCCGTGTTATAAGAAACTCTTT.